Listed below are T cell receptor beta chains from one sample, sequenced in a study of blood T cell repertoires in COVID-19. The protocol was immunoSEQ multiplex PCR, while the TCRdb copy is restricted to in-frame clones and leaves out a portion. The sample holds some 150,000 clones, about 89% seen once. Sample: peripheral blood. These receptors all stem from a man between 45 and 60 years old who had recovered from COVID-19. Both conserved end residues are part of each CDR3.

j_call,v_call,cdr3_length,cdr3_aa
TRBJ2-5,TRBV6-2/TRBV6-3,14,CASSYGAGQETQYF
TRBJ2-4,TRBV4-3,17,CASSQDRRGAAKNIQYF
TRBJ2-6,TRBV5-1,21,CASSRRTIGQGEGSGANVLTF
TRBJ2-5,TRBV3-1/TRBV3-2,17,CASSLGGLAGDQETQYF
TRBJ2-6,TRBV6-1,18,CASSERLFQYSGANVLTF
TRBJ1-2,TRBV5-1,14,CASSLDRAGYGYTF
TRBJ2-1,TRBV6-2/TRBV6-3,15,CASSLQLAGYNEQFF
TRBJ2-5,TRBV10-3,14,CAISGSTGEETQYF
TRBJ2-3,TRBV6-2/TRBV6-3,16,CASSSRTARSTDTQYF
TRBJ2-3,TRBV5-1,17,CASSTISGTGGSDTQYF
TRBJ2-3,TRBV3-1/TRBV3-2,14,CASSQDHTSPTQYF
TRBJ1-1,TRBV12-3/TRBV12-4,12,CASSYATPGAFF
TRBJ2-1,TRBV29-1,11,CSVERGNEQFF
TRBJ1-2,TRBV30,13,CAWRATGTYGYTF